This T cell receptor (beta chain) emerged from a study of shared clonotypes between healthy human individuals. Overall study context: Each donor's CD8 memory used one plate, CD8 naive two, each CD4 subset three.

Each subset's genomic DNA was shared equally among a number of immunoSEQ plates. Profiling relied on immunoSEQ multiplex PCR, and the TCRdb table lists in-frame clones only, not all of them. The sample shows about a million clones, roughly 80% of them seen only once. The CDR3 length is 11 residues. The V end lost 0 bases, the J end lost 7 bases, and 6 bases lay between the germline ends. The germline gives CDR1 GTSNPN, CDR2 SVGIG (reference sequence). V and J are TRBV30 and TRBJ1-2; D ambiguous. Sequencing was done on a sample of memory CD4+ T cells sorted from blood. Sample subset: CD45RA-negative fraction. This sequence originates from a man between 18 and 29 years old in good health. CDR3 nucleotides: TGTGCCTGGAGTGTACTAACTGGCTACACCTTC. Translation: CAWSVLTGYTF.